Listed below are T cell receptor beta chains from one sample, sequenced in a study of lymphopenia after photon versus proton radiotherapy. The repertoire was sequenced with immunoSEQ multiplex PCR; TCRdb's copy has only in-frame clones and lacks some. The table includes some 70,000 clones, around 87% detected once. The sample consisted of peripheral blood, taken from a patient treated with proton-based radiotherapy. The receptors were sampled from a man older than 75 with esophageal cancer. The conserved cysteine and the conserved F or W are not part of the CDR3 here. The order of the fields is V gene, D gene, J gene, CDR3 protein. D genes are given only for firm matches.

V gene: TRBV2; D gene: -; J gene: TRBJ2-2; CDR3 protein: ASSRAGKNTGELF
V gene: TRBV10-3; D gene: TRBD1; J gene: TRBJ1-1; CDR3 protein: AISVGQANTEAF
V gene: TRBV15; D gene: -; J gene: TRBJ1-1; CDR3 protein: ATSYTRGAGAF
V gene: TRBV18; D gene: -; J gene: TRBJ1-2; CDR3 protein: ASSPPFVDYGYT
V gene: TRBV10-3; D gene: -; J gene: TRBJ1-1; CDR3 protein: AISDSQGNTEAF
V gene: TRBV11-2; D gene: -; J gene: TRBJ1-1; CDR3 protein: ASSLHPGNTEAF
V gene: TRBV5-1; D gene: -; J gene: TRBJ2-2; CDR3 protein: ASSLGGQGELF
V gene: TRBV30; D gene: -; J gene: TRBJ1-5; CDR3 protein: AWSVGGGQPQH
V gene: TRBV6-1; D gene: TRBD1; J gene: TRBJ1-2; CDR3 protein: ASSGQGGGNYGYT
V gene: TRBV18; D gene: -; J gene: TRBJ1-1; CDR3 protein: ASSRGGGGTEAF
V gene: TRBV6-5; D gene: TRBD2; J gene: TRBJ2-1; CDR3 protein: ARKKAGGSRNEQF
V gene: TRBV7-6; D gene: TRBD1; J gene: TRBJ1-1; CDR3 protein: ASSLLGTGTDTEAF